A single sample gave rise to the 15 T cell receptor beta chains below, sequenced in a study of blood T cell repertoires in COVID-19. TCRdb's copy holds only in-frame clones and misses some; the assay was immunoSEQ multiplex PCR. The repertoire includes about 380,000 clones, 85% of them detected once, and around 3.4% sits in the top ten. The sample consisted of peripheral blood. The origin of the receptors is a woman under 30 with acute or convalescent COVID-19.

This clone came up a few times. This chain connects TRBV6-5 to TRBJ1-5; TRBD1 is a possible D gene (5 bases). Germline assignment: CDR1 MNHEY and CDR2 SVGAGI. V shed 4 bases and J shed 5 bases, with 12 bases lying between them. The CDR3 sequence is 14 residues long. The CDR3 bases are TGTGCCAGCAGTTTACAGGAAATCGATCAGCCCCAGCATTTT. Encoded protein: CASSLQEIDQPQHF.

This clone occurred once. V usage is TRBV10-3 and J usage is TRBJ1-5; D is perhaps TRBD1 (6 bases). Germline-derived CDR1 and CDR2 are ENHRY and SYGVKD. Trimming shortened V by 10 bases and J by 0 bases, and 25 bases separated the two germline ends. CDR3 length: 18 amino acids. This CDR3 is CARGLNRDPFYSNQPQHF. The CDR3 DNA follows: TGTGCCAGGGGGCTCAACAGGGACCCCTTCTATAGCAATCAGCCCCAGCATTTT.

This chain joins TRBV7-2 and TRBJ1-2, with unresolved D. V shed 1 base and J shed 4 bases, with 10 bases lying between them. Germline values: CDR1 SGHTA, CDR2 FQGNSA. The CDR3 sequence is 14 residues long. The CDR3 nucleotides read TGTGCCAGCAGCTTAGGACATCAGTCCTATGGCTACACCTTC. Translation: CASSLGHQSYGYTF.

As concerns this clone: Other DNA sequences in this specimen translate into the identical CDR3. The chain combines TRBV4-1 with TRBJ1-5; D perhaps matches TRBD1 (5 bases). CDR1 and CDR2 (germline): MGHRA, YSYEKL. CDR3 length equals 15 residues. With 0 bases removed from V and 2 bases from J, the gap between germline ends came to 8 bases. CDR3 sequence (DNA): TGCGCCAGCAGCCAAGAGGCGGGGGGCAATCAGCCCCAGCATTTT. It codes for CASSQEAGGNQPQHF.

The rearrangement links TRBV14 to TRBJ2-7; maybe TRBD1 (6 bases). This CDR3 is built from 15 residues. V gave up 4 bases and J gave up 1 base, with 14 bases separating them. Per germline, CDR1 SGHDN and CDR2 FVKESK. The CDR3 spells CASSPGVQGSYEQYF. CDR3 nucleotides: TGTGCCAGCAGCCCTGGGGTCCAGGGGTCCTACGAGCAGTACTTC.

The CDR3 loop is CASSRMGQGLAGELFF. The CDR3 coding sequence is TGTGCCAGCAGCCGAATGGGACAGGGGTTAGCCGGGGAGCTGTTTTTT. This chain connects TRBV13 to TRBJ2-2; 10 bases map to TRBD1. The V and J ends lost 5 bases and 6 bases, in that order; junction bases with no gene match: 9. The CDR3 contains 16 residues. Germline-derived CDR1 and CDR2 are PRHDT and FYEKMQ (reference sequence).

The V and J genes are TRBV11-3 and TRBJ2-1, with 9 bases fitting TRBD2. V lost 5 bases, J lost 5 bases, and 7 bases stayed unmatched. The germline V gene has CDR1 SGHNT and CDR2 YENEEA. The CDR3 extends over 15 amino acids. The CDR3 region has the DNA TGTGCCAGCAGCCGAGGACTAGCGTTGGACAATGAGCAGTTCTTC. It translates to CASSRGLALDNEQFF.

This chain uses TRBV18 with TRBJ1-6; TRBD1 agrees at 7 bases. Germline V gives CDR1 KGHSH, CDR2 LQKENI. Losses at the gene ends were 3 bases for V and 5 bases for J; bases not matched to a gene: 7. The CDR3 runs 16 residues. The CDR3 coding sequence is TGTGCCAGCTCACCCTCAAGTGACAGGGATAATTCACCCCTCCACTTT. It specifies CASSPSSDRDNSPLHF. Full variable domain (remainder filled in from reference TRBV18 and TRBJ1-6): NAGVMQNPRHLVRRRGQEARLRCSPMKGHSHVYWYRQLPEEGLKFMVYLQKENIIDESGMPKERFSAEFPKEGPSILRIQQVVRGDSAAYFCASSPSSDRDNSPLHFGNGTRLTVT.

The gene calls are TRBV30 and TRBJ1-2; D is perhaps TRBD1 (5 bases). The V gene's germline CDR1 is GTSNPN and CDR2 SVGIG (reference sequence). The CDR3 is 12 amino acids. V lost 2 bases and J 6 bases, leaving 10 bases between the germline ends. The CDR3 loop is CAWSRGGDGYTF. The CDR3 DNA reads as TGTGCCTGGAGTCGGGGAGGGGATGGCTACACCTTC.

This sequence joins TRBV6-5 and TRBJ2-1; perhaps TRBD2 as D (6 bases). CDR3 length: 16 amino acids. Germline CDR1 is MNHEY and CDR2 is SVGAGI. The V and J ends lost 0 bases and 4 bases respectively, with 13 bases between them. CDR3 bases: TGTGCCAGCAGTTACTCTGCGGGGCCCCCTTACAATGAGCAGTTCTTC. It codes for CASSYSAGPPYNEQFF.

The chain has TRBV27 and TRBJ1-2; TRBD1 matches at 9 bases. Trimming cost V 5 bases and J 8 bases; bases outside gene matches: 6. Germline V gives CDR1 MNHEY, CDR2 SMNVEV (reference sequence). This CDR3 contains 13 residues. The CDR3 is CASSTGTGSGYTF. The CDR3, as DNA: TGTGCCAGCAGTACAGGGACAGGGAGCGGCTACACCTTC.

The CDR3 region is CASSRGSITEAFF. The CDR3 coding sequence is TGTGCCAGTAGTCGGGGGAGCATCACTGAAGCTTTCTTT. The chain has TRBV19 and TRBJ1-1; maybe TRBD1 (5 bases). V lost 5 bases and J lost 4, with 11 bases in between. CDR1 and CDR2 (germline): LNHDA, SQIVND (reference sequence). The CDR3 has 13 residues.

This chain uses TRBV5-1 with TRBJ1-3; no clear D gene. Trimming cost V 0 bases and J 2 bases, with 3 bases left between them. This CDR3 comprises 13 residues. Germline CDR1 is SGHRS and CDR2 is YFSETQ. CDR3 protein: CASSLGPGNTIYF. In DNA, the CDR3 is TGCGCCAGCAGCTTGGGGCCTGGAAACACCATATATTTT.

Here the CDR3 DNA reads TGTGCCAGCATCCTAGGCGTAGGCAGGGAAGGTGGCTACACCTTC. The encoded protein is CASILGVGREGGYTF. The V and J genes are TRBV28 and TRBJ1-2; possible D gene TRBD1, 5 bases. V lost 7 bases and J lost 7, with 22 bases in between. The CDR3 sequence is 15 residues long. Per germline, CDR1 MDHEN and CDR2 SYDVKM.

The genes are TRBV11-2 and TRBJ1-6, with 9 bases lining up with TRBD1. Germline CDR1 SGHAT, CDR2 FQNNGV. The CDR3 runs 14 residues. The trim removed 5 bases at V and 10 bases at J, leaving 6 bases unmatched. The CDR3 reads CASSPRTGVSPLHF. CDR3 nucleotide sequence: TGTGCCAGCAGCCCCCGGACAGGGGTCTCACCCCTCCACTTT.